The 30 T cell receptor beta chains in this list originate from one sample, sequenced in a study of shared clonotypes between healthy human individuals. Assay: immunoSEQ multiplex PCR; the TCRdb copy retains only in-frame clones and omits some. The sample shows over a million clones, roughly 96% of them seen only once. The sample comprised naive CD4+ T cells sorted from blood. Described subset: CD45RA+ positively selected. The source is a man aged 25 to 40 in good health.

The gene calls are TRBV7-2 and TRBJ2-7; 7 positions agree with TRBD1. Germline CDR1 reads SGHTA; CDR2 reads FQGNSA. J was trimmed by 3 bases and V by 4 bases; bases with no gene match: 9. The CDR3 runs to 15 residues. The CDR3 spells CASSWTGQDDYEQYF. DNA for the CDR3: TGTGCCAGCAGCTGGACAGGACAGGACGACTACGAGCAGTACTTC.

The chain links TRBV5-1 to TRBJ2-1, with 9 bases matching TRBD2. The CDR3 spans 15 residues. The ends lost 2 bases at V and 2 bases at J; junction bases unmatched: 2. The germline CDR1 and CDR2 sequences are SGHRS and YFSETQ. The CDR3 DNA follows: TGCGCCAGCAGCTTCGGCGGGAGGGCCTACAATGAGCAGTTCTTC. This codes for CASSFGGRAYNEQFF.

The chain has TRBV7-2 and TRBJ2-3, with 9 bases that match TRBD1. The CDR3 spans 16 residues. V was pared by 3 bases and J by 2 bases, with 6 bases of the junction left unmatched. From germline, CDR1 is SGHTA and CDR2 FQGNSA. CDR3 loop: CASSFWDRVNTDTQYF. The CDR3 DNA reads TGTGCCAGCAGCTTTTGGGACAGGGTGAACACAGATACGCAGTATTTT. The variable domain in full, with the rest retrieved from reference TRBV7-2 and TRBJ2-3, is GAGVSQSPSNKVTEKGKDVELRCDPISGHTALYWYRQSLGQGLEFLIYFQGNSAPDKSGLPSDRFSAERTGGSVSTLTIQRTQQEDSAVYLCASSFWDRVNTDTQYFGPGTRLTVL.

The V call is TRBV19, the J call TRBJ2-1; 8 nucleotides agree with TRBD1. The germline V gene has CDR1 LNHDA and CDR2 SQIVND (reference sequence). V shed 7 bases, J shed 9 bases, and the junction held 5 bases outside the gene matches. CDR3 length: 12 residues. The CDR3 DNA sequence: TGTGCCAGTAAGACAGGGGATTTTGAGCAGTTCTTC. Its translation: CASKTGDFEQFF.

V and J are TRBV7-9 and TRBJ2-1, with 13 bases aligning to TRBD2. Germline V lookup: CDR1 SEHNR, CDR2 FQNEAQ (reference sequence). This CDR3 has 19 residues. J was trimmed by 1 base and V by 4 bases; bases with no gene match: 10. This CDR3 is CASSSPSRLAGGSYNEQFF. The DNA for the CDR3 is TGTGCCAGCAGCTCACCGAGCCGACTAGCGGGAGGTTCCTACAATGAGCAGTTCTTC.

V gene TRBV16 combines with J gene TRBJ2-4; maybe TRBD2 (5 bases). CDR1 is KGHSY, CDR2 FQNENV, per germline. V dropped 4 bases and J dropped 0 bases, with 13 bases sitting between them. The CDR3 runs to 16 residues. The CDR3 nucleotides are TGTGCCAGCAGCCCTGGGCGGGTTTCAGCCAAAAACATTCAGTACTTC. Translated: CASSPGRVSAKNIQYF.

The J gene is TRBJ2-1, the V gene TRBV11-2; D not certain. Per germline, CDR1 SGHAT and CDR2 FQNNGV. The CDR3 has 15 residues. Trimming took 1 base from V and 4 from J, leaving 11 bases between them. CDR3 sequence: CASSLGGWGYNEQFF. The CDR3 region has the DNA TGTGCCAGCAGCTTAGGGGGTTGGGGTTACAATGAGCAGTTCTTC.

The rearrangement links TRBV6-1 to TRBJ1-2; D unresolved. This CDR3 contains 15 residues. V was trimmed by 1 base and J by 4 bases, leaving 13 bases between them. The germline V gene encodes CDR1 MNHNS and CDR2 SASEGT. The CDR3 coding sequence is TGTGCCAGCAGTGAAGTAGGGAGAGTTAGCTATGGCTACACCTTC. Protein: CASSEVGRVSYGYTF.

The CDR3 protein is CASSLDSDEQFF. The CDR3 DNA reads as TGTGCCAGCAGCTTAGACAGTGATGAGCAGTTCTTC. The V and J genes are TRBV7-2 and TRBJ2-1; no firm D call. V lost 1 base, J lost 8 bases, and 6 bases lay in between. This CDR3 region has 12 residues. Germline values: CDR1 SGHTA, CDR2 FQGNSA.

The genes are TRBV5-8 and TRBJ2-2, with D maybe TRBD2 (7 bases). Germline values: CDR1 SGHTS, CDR2 YDEGEE. Trimming stripped 1 base from V and 3 bases from J, with 13 bases between. The CDR3 sequence is 16 residues long. CDR3 amino acids: CASSLLGGPHTGELFF. The CDR3 DNA follows: TGTGCCAGCAGCTTGTTGGGGGGGCCGCACACCGGGGAGCTGTTTTTT. The complete variable domain, with remaining parts taken from reference TRBV5-8 and TRBJ2-2, reads EAGVTQSPTHLIKTRGQQATLRCSPISGHTSVYWYQQALGLGLQFLLWYDEGEERNRGNFPPRFSGRQFPNYSSELNVNALELEDSALYLCASSLLGGPHTGELFFGEGSRLTVL.

The genes are TRBV5-1 and TRBJ2-3, with 7 bases identical to TRBD1. This CDR3 contains 15 residues. Germline CDR1 is SGHRS and CDR2 is YFSETQ. J was trimmed by 3 bases and V by 2 bases; bases with no gene match: 6. CDR3 nucleotide sequence: TGCGCCAGCAGCTTATGGGACAGAGGAACAGATACGCAGTATTTT. Its protein product is CASSLWDRGTDTQYF.

The CDR3, as DNA: TGTGCCAGCAGCTCACCAGGCGCGGCCTACGAGCAGTACTTC. This codes for CASSSPGAAYEQYF. This rearrangement joins TRBV5-4 to TRBJ2-7; D not resolved. CDR1 is SGHNT and CDR2 is YYREEE in the germline V gene (reference sequence). The V end was cut by 3 bases, the J end by 2 bases, with 12 bases between. The CDR3 sequence is 14 residues long.

This clone was detected only once. The chain recombines TRBV27 with TRBJ1-5, with 8 bases fitting TRBD1. The junction had 11 bases not matched to a gene; V was cut back by 2 bases and J by 5 bases. The CDR3 runs to 17 residues. Germline CDR1 reads MNHEY; CDR2 reads SMNVEV (reference sequence). CDR3 coding DNA: TGTGCCAGCAGTTTAAATGTGTGGACAGGGTGGGATCAGCCCCAGCATTTT. As protein: CASSLNVWTGWDQPQHF.

The chain is built from TRBV9 and TRBJ2-5, with TRBD2 matching over 7 bases. This CDR3 is 15 amino acids long. Per the germline V gene, CDR1 is SGDLS and CDR2 is YYNGEE. Trimming took 0 bases from V and 4 from J; bases not matched to a gene: 6. The CDR3 nucleotides are TGTGCCAGCAGCGTAGGCGGGAGTTCGAGAGAGACCCAGTACTTC. Translating gives CASSVGGSSRETQYF.

J is TRBJ1-1 and V is TRBV6-1; D gene ambiguous. Trimming took 6 bases from V and 3 from J, leaving 5 bases between them. CDR1 is MNHNS and CDR2 is SASEGT in the germline V gene. The CDR3 totals 11 residues. CDR3 coding DNA: TGTGCCAGCAGGTTACACACTGAAGCTTTCTTT. Residues: CASRLHTEAFF.

J is TRBJ1-3 and V is TRBV10-3, with D perhaps matching TRBD1 (6 bases). Trimming cost V 3 bases and J 2 bases, with 11 bases left between them. The CDR3 length is 15 residues. Germline values: CDR1 ENHRY, CDR2 SYGVKD. CDR3 region: CAISEDRRTGNTIYF. CDR3 in DNA: TGTGCCATCAGTGAAGACAGGAGAACTGGAAACACCATATATTTT.

V is TRBV6-4 and J is TRBJ2-2; D gene uncertain. The CDR3 extends over 13 amino acids. The germline V and J ends were trimmed by 5 bases and 5 bases, with 9 bases remaining between them. The germline CDR1 and CDR2 sequences are MRHNA and SNTAGT. The CDR3 DNA sequence: TGTGCCAGCAGTAAAGAACGGACCGGGGAGCTGTTTTTT. As protein: CASSKERTGELFF.

The chain employs TRBV18 and TRBJ2-1; 8 bases map to TRBD2. CDR1 is KGHSH, CDR2 LQKENI, per germline. The CDR3 spans 15 residues. Germline trimming cut 3 bases from V and 6 bases from J; bases unmatched to any gene: 7. CDR3: CASSPRTSPSNEQFF. CDR3 DNA sequence: TGTGCCAGCTCACCTAGGACTAGCCCTTCCAATGAGCAGTTCTTC.

The V and J genes are TRBV30 and TRBJ2-7, with a weak D call TRBD2 (5 bases). The germline V gene encodes CDR1 GTSNPN and CDR2 SVGIG (reference sequence). V gave up 2 bases and J gave up 2 bases, with 10 bases separating them. The CDR3 extends over 13 amino acids. CDR3 nucleotide sequence: TGTGCCTGGAGTCAGGCGGGCCCCTACGAGCAGTACTTC. Its translation is CAWSQAGPYEQYF.

With regard to this clone: The same CDR3 can be traced to other DNA sequences in this sample. This chain links TRBV28 with TRBJ1-5, with unresolved D. Germline CDR1 and CDR2: MDHEN and SYDVKM. This CDR3 contains 12 residues. Trimming cost V 2 bases and J 6 bases, with 5 bases left between them. CDR3 in DNA: TGTGCCAGCAGTTTAGCCGGTCAGCCCCAGCATTTT. Translation: CASSLAGQPQHF.

V usage is TRBV7-2 and J usage is TRBJ1-5; D is possibly TRBD1 (6 bases). The CDR3 has 14 residues. V was clipped by 0 bases and J by 7 bases, with 10 bases between them. Germline V gene lookup returns CDR1 SGHTA and CDR2 FQGNSA. CDR3: CASSLAPQGQPQHF. The CDR3 nucleotides read TGTGCCAGCAGCTTAGCACCACAGGGACAGCCCCAGCATTTT.

The chain recombines TRBV5-8 with TRBJ2-3; no firm D call. Deletions cut 0 bases from V and 1 base from J, with 6 bases between. Germline V gives CDR1 SGHTS, CDR2 YDEGEE. The CDR3 is made up of 14 amino acids. The CDR3 protein is CASSLEGGTDTQYF. The CDR3 nucleotides read TGTGCCAGCAGCTTGGAGGGCGGCACAGATACGCAGTATTTT.

This clone has just a few counts. Distinct nucleotide sequences in the sample also encode this CDR3. The J gene is TRBJ1-5, the V gene TRBV10-1; D unclear. CDR1 is WNHNN, CDR2 SYGVQD, per germline (reference sequence). Trimming removed 2 bases at V and 7 bases at J, with 6 bases between. This CDR3 has 12 residues. The CDR3 coding sequence is TGCGCCAGCAGTGAGGTGGGGCAGCCCCAGCATTTT. Protein: CASSEVGQPQHF.

Remarks on this clone: Within the sample, other DNA sequences also encode this same CDR3. The chain combines TRBV5-1 with TRBJ2-1, with D perhaps TRBD1 (5 bases). This CDR3 spans 15 amino acids. Germline CDR1 reads SGHRS; CDR2 reads YFSETQ. V gave up 7 bases and J gave up 0 bases, with 14 bases separating them. The CDR3 sequence is CASSQGTSSYNEQFF. The CDR3 DNA sequence: TGCGCCAGCTCTCAGGGTACCAGCTCCTACAATGAGCAGTTCTTC. Full variable domain (remainder filled in from reference TRBV5-1 and TRBJ2-1): KAGVTQTPRYLIKTRGQQVTLSCSPISGHRSVSWYQQTPGQGLQFLFEYFSETQRNKGNFPGRFSGRQFSNSRSEMNVSTLELGDSALYLCASSQGTSSYNEQFFGPGTRLTVL.

This rearrangement joins TRBV5-4 to TRBJ1-1, with a weak D call TRBD1 (5 bases). CDR1 SGHNT and CDR2 YYREEE come from the germline V gene (reference sequence). The CDR3 runs to 14 residues. The V gene lost 2 bases and the J gene lost 4 bases, with 12 bases spanning the gap. CDR3 coding DNA: TGTGCCAGCAGCTTTAGTGGGGCGCCCACTGAAGCTTTCTTT. It is translated as CASSFSGAPTEAFF.

The chain uses TRBV29-1 and TRBJ1-2, with D maybe TRBD1 (6 bases). Trimming cost V 5 bases and J 2 bases, with 18 bases left between them. The CDR3 contains 15 residues. Germline loops: CDR1 SQVTM, CDR2 ANQGSEA. CDR3 in amino acids: CSVNGGGGSNYGYTF. CDR3 coding DNA: TGCAGCGTTAACGGCGGCGGGGGCTCGAACTATGGCTACACCTTC.

The chain couples TRBV10-3 to TRBJ2-2; D is unresolved. CDR1 is ENHRY, CDR2 SYGVKD, per germline. Trimming took off 8 bases at V and 2 bases at J, with 9 bases between the two ends. This CDR3 has 13 residues. In nucleotides, the CDR3 is TGTGCCATCTCCGGGTCAAACACCGGGGAGCTGTTTTTT. This codes for CAISGSNTGELFF.

This chain uses TRBV7-8 with TRBJ2-5, with 14 bases that match TRBD2. From germline, CDR1 is SGHVS and CDR2 FQNEAQ. V lost 0 bases to trimming and J lost 3 bases; unmatched junction nucleotides: 6. CDR3 length: 18 amino acids. CDR3 sequence reads: CASSLAGLAGVAEETQYF. CDR3 DNA: TGTGCCAGCAGCTTAGCGGGACTAGCGGGAGTAGCGGAAGAGACCCAGTACTTC. Drawing the rest from reference TRBV7-8 and TRBJ2-5, the complete variable domain is GAGVSQSPRYKVAKRGQDVALRCDPISGHVSLFWYQQALGQGPEFLTYFQNEAQLDKSGLPSDRFFAERPEGSVSTLKIQRTQQEDSAVYLCASSLAGLAGVAEETQYFGPGTRLLVL.

The chain has TRBV5-5 and TRBJ2-7; either TRBD1 or TRBD2 may supply D (5 bases each). The CDR3 is 15 amino acids. The V end was cut by 1 base, the J end by 3 bases, with 14 bases between. The germline V gene has CDR1 SGHKS and CDR2 YYEKEE (reference sequence). DNA of the CDR3: TGTGCCAGCAGCTTGCGGGGACCAAATTTCTACGAGCAGTACTTC. Translation: CASSLRGPNFYEQYF.

This chain joins TRBV9 and TRBJ1-2, with TRBD1 as a possible D gene (5 bases). Germline-derived CDR1 and CDR2 are SGDLS and YYNGEE. CDR3 length equals 14 residues. Trimming pared 0 bases from V and 4 bases from J, leaving 10 bases between. The CDR3 sequence: CASSVGSGTYGYTF. The CDR3 DNA reads as TGTGCCAGCAGCGTAGGATCAGGGACCTATGGCTACACCTTC.